This T cell receptor beta chain originates from a study of cytomegalovirus exposure and HLA in healthy donors (dated by TCRdb to about 2017). Notes on the research overall: An earlier analysis of around 600 of the donors reported 250 to 350 Gb of sequence data and 120 million or so unique TCR beta sequences from about 179 million T cells. Roughly 310 gigabases of sequencing data and roughly 90 million unique TCR sequences were included in an early release covering about 620 HLA-typed donors. Of the 350 to 450 genotyped donors, 65% to 90% fell in the genetic ancestry cluster associated with self-reported Caucasian donors. The study aimed to test whether signatures of past pathogen exposure could be identified by cataloging public T cell receptors. The study used immunosequencing to profile the T cell repertoires of 666 subjects and linked those repertoires to cytomegalovirus serostatus. A separate validation cohort of roughly 130 different subjects was used in addition to the 666-subject first cohort. To predict cytomegalovirus infection status, the study brought together high-throughput TCR immunosequencing, statistical association of individual TCRs with disease status, and machine learning. In a later analysis, previously published TCR beta repertoires from hundreds of donors were re-analyzed and high-resolution HLA genotyping was added so that TCR occurrence patterns could be studied. The later analysis used no new phenotypic data to find candidate immune exposures, relying instead on TCR beta sequences and their occurrence across donors. An earlier analysis of around 640 of the donors used high-throughput TCR beta sequencing to judge whether each TCR beta V gene segment behaved as functional or pseudogenic. Donor age, sex, ethnicity and CMV serostatus were compiled alongside the repertoire data. In a later genetic analysis, genome-wide SNP genotypes for about three fifths of the roughly 670 donors were used, and that subset was treated as a discovery cohort. Every discovery cohort repertoire had been produced on one sequencing platform. Both class I and class II loci were covered by HLA typing, at four-digit resolution. The number of typed donors differed by locus: roughly 629-640 for A, B, C, DRB1 and DQB1; approximately 520 for DQA1; approximately 610 for DPA1; and about 470 for DPB1. About 5 DR-DQ haplotypes were handled as single units for association and clustering, since linkage in the cohort was strong. Among about 400 genotyped donors of the cohort, an average of roughly 230,000 unique TCR beta nucleotide sequences was sequenced per donor, of which approximately 19% were non-productive. The research as a whole found: V-gene and J-gene trimming of TCR beta chains was associated with a missense DCLRE1C variant in a later genetic analysis, and the association was replicated in an independent cohort. In a later genetic analysis, fewer N-insertions in productive TCRs were reported among donors in an Asian-associated ancestry cluster than the roughly 700-donor mean. In an earlier analysis of 450 to 750 of the donors, most TCR beta V segments appeared in productive rearrangements about 87% or about 30% of the time, broadly matching IMGT annotations. The presence/absence analyses assumed that sequencing depth was roughly uniform across donors, and that assumption may not be true. According to a later analysis, parvovirus B19, influenza, CMV and Epstein-Barr virus appeared linked to several top co-occurrence clusters. In both the original and validation cohorts, the classifier was reported to diagnose cytomegalovirus status with high specificity and sensitivity. The cohort was sequenced for TCR beta chains only, and without alpha or paired-chain data the features that could be detected were limited. In the study, approximately 160 TCR beta chains were listed as associated with cytomegalovirus. Linkage disequilibrium might explain the correlated functional status among segregating V segments, but an unknown experimental factor could not be excluded. A later analysis found that TCR association rates varied across HLA loci, with DRB1 alleles showing the most associated TCRs and HLA-C alleles the fewest. Most TCR sequences were observed very rarely across donors, whereas some public TCRs were present in many individuals. A further reported finding was that TCR beta sequences accurately predicted the HLA-A and HLA-B alleles for most subjects in the first cohort. A group of highly shared sequence variants was considered likely to be a technical artifact of the sequencing pipeline. Because HLA typing was missing for some donors at each locus, association tests included only the typed subset. Some 16 rarely observed V segments, including chromosome 9 orphons, were excluded from the earlier analysis of a few hundred of the donors because counts were too low. The 87-base-pair reads could not distinguish some IMGT-functional V segments, including TRBV6-2 and TRBV6-3, so those segments were excluded. For the cohort, immune exposure information was limited to CMV serostatus. Specific HLA alleles were associated with around 18,000 TCR beta sequences at a false discovery rate of 0.05 in a later analysis. The authors suggested that the approach could potentially be extended to other disease states and immunological phenotypes. Three of the identified cytomegalovirus-associated TCR beta chains were confirmed in vitro to be specific for cytomegalovirus antigens. In a later analysis, HLA-associated TCR beta chains were found to be more clonally expanded and to have lower generation probabilities than equally common non-associated chains. According to a later analysis, most CMV-associated TCR beta chains appeared to be HLA-restricted, and the HLA associations seemed to be driven largely by CMV exposure. Strong co-occurrence of HLA alleles, especially DR and DQ, made assigning TCR associations to individual alleles difficult.

As for this clone: Its antigen is currently not known. No much larger clone is present one base from it, and per-base qualities are unavailable.

The CDR3 numbers 12 residues from cysteine through phenylalanine. The retained sequence is limited to the CDR3, 36 bases, with the frame set at the first base. Trimming costs V 3 bases and J 5 bases, and their ends lie 6 bases apart. As encoded in the germline V gene, CDR1 is KGHSH while CDR2 is LQKENI. The library was built by means of the immunoSEQ multiplex PCR assay. For the multiplex PCR, a mixture combining 60 forward primers for TCR Vbeta segments and 13 reverse primers for TCR Jbeta segments was used. A multiplex PCR assay on genomic DNA amplified the CDR3 region of rearranged TCR beta genes. On the Illumina HiSeq System, the amplified TCR beta libraries were sequenced as 87-base-pair reads. Per the authors' processing: A later analysis tallied approximately 87 million unique TCR beta chains across the 700 or so repertoires, and some 12 million of those chains were shared by two or more donors. To remove PCR and sequencing errors, raw reads were error-corrected and collapsed into unique sequences using a nearest-neighbor algorithm that merged closely related sequences. CDR3 sequences were aligned to IMGT reference sequences to assign V, D and J gene segments. Each retained sequence needed at least a six-nucleotide match to both a V gene segment and a J gene segment. A rearrangement was called productive if the CDR3 had no stop codons and remained in frame with V and J, and every other rearrangement was called non-productive. Following IMGT convention, CDR3 was defined as the stretch from the second conserved V-encoded cysteine up to the conserved J-encoded phenylalanine. The earlier analysis of around 640 of the donors excluded sequences that lacked an unambiguous match to a single V gene segment. An earlier analysis of some 610 of the donors called V segments functional above 56.7% productive rearrangements and segregating when the between-donor standard deviation exceeded 5%. A statistical classification framework was built to diagnose cytomegalovirus status from the catalog of TCR beta chain sequences. V and J gene assignment, in a later analysis, came from comparing TCR nucleotide sequences with IMGT/GENE-DB human TR gene sequences. The TCRdist pipeline was used in a later analysis to assign CDR3 sequences and most-parsimonious VDJ recombination scenarios. In a later analysis, every TCR beta chain was defined by the combination of its CDR3 amino acid sequence and its V-gene family, and reads without a unique V-gene family were dropped. In a later analysis, 500 to 700 highly shared, low-generation-probability nucleotide sequences were removed to address suspected cross-contamination and a sequencing artifact. In a later analysis, a clonal expansion index was calculated for each public chain from normalized within-repertoire ranks of inferred template counts. A later analysis computed generation probabilities with a VDJ recombination model fitted to out-of-frame rearrangements, and checked the results against IGoR. A later analysis scored TCR-TCR, TCR-HLA and TCR-CMV co-occurrence with hypergeometric tests, applying a repertoire-size bias correction to TCR pairs. In a later analysis, false discovery rates were estimated by permuting HLA or CMV assignments 20 times. A later analysis grouped co-occurring TCRs with DBSCAN, adding TCRdist sequence similarity when clustering within HLA-allele-positive subsets. Repertoires with fewer than 30,000 or more than 120,000 public chains were left out of co-occurrence clustering, as were five repertoires with anomalous nucleotide sharing. Entries here come from immuneACCESS through TCRdb and include only in-frame sequences with V and J called. Some clones fail to appear in such tables; in the studies checked, an unresolved V gene covers under half of the shortfall, and the cause of the remainder is unknown. V and J calls plus clone size are reproduced from that table; the DNA served to infer D and trimming. Counted in this sample were some 110,000 clones; about 70% of them appeared once. The ten biggest clones cover 0.85% to 0.9% of the sample.

The cohort was made up of approximately 700 healthy bone marrow donors. Cohort members were all nominally healthy when sampled, although unrecorded immune exposures were likely present. The donor tested CMV seronegative, placing the donor among the 350 or so seronegative members of the cohort. Each donor provided a peripheral blood sample, and peripheral blood mononuclear cells were used for TCR beta sequencing. Genomic DNA extraction from the blood cell samples was performed with the Qiagen DNeasy Blood Extraction Kit. The TCR sequence derives from a woman in her 30s in good health and CMV-seronegative. Sequencing was done on a sample of PBMCs. The chain employs TRBV18 and TRBJ2-3; TRBD2 is possibly the D segment (6 matching bases). The CDR3: CASSPGGDTQYF. The DNA sequence reads TGTGCCAGCTCACCGGGGGGAGATACGCAGTATTTT.